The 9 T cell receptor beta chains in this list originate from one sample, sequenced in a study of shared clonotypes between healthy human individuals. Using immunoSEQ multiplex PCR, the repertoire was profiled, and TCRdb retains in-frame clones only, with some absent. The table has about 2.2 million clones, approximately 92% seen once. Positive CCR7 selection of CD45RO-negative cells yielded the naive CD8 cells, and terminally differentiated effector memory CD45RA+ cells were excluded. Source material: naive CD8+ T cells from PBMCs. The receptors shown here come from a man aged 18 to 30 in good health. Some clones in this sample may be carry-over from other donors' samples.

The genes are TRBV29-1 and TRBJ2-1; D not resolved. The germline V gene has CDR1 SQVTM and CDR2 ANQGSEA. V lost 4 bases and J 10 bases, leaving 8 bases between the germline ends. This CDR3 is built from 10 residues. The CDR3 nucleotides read TGCAGCGTTGCCGAGCCAGAGCAGTTCTTC. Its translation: CSVAEPEQFF.

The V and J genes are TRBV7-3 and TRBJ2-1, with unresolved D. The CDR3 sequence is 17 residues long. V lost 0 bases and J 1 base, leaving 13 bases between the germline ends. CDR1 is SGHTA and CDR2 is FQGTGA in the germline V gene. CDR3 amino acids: CASSLTAARKSYNEQFF. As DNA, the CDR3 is TGTGCCAGCAGCTTAACCGCCGCCAGGAAATCCTACAATGAGCAGTTCTTC.

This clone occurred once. DNA of the CDR3: TGTGCCAGCAGCTTAGGGACAGGGACTGAGCAGTTCTTC. Its protein product is CASSLGTGTEQFF. The chain has TRBV13 and TRBJ2-1; 7 nucleotides line up with TRBD1. Germline-derived CDR1 and CDR2 are PRHDT and FYEKMQ (reference sequence). CDR3 length equals 13 residues. The ends lost 0 bases at V and 9 bases at J; junction bases unmatched: 2. The full variable domain, with the rest looked up from reference TRBV13 and TRBJ2-1, is AAGVIQSPRHLIKEKRETATLKCYPIPRHDTVYWYQQGPGQDPQFLISFYEKMQSDKGSIPDRFSAQQFSDYHSELNMSSLELGDSALYFCASSLGTGTEQFFGPGTRLTVL.

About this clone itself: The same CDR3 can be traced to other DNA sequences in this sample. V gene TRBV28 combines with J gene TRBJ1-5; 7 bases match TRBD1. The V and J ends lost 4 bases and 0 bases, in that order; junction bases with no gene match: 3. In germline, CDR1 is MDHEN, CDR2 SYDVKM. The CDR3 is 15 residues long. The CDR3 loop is CASSSGQYSNQPQHF. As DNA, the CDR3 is TGTGCCAGCAGTTCGGGACAGTATAGCAATCAGCCCCAGCATTTT.

In nucleotides, the CDR3 is TGTGCCAGCAGCTTAGCCAGGGTTCCCTACGAGCAGTACTTC. Protein: CASSLARVPYEQYF. The chain uses TRBV7-8 and TRBJ2-7; D may be TRBD1 (5 bases). Germline V gene lookup returns CDR1 SGHVS and CDR2 FQNEAQ. V lost 0 bases to trimming and J lost 2 bases, with 8 bases between them. The CDR3 length is 14 residues.

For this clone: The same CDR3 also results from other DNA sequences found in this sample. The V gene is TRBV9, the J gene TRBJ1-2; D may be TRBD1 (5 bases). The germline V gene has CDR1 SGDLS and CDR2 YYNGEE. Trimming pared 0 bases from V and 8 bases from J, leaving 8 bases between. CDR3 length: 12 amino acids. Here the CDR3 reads CASSVAGEGYTF. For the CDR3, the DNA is TGTGCCAGCAGCGTAGCGGGGGAGGGCTACACCTTC. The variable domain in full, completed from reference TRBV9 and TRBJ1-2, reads DSGVTQTPKHLITATGQRVTLRCSPRSGDLSVYWYQQSLDQGLQFLIQYYNGEERAKGNILERFSAQQFPDLHSELNLSSLELGDSALYFCASSVAGEGYTFGSGTRLTVV.

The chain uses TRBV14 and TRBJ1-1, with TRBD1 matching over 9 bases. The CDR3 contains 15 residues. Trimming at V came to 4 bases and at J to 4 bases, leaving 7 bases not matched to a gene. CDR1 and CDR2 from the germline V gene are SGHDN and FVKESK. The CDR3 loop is CASSLKGTGRTEAFF. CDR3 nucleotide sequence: TGTGCCAGCAGCCTGAAGGGGACAGGGCGCACTGAAGCTTTCTTT.

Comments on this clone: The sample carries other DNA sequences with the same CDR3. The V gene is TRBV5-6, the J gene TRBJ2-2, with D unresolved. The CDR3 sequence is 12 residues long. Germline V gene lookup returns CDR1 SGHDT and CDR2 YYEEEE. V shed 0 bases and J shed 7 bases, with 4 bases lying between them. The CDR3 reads CASSLGFGELFF. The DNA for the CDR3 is TGTGCCAGCAGCTTGGGTTTCGGGGAGCTGTTTTTT.

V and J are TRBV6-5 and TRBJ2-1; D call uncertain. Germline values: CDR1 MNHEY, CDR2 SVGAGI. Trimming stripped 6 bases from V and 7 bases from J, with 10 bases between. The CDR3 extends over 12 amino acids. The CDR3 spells CASRTSGNEQFF. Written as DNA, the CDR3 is TGTGCCAGCAGGACCTCAGGAAATGAGCAGTTCTTC.